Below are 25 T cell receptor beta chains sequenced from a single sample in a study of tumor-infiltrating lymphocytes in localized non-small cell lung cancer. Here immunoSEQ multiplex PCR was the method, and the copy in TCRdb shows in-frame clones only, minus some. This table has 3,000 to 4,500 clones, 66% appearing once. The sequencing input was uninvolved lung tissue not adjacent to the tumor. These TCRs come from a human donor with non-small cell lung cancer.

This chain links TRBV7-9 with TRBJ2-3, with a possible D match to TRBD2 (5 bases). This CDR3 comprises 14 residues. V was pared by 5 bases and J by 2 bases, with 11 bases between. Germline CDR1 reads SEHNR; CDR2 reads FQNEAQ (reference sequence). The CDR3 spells CASSEAGTTDTQYF. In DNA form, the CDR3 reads TGTGCCAGCAGCGAGGCGGGCACCACAGATACGCAGTATTTT.

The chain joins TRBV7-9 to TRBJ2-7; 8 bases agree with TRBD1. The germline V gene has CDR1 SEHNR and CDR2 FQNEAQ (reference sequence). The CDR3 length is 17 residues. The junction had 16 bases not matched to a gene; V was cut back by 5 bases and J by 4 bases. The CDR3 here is CASSPSQRAGGRYEQYF. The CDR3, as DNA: TGTGCCAGCAGCCCATCTCAACGTGCAGGGGGCAGGTACGAGCAGTACTTC.

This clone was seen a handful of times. CDR3 DNA sequence: TGTGCCAGCAGCGCGGGACAAGACACCGGGGAGCTGTTTTTT. It is translated as CASSAGQDTGELFF. This chain joins TRBV5-4 and TRBJ2-2, with D perhaps matching TRBD1 or TRBD2 (6 bases each). The germline V gene encodes CDR1 SGHNT and CDR2 YYREEE (reference sequence). CDR3 length: 14 amino acids. The ends were cut back, 4 bases at V and 3 bases at J, with 10 bases in the middle.

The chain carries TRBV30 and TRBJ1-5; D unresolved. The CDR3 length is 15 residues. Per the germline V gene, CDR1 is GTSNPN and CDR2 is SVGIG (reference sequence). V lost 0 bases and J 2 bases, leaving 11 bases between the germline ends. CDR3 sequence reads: CAWSVGSYRNQPQHF. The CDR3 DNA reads TGTGCCTGGAGTGTCGGGAGTTATCGCAATCAGCCCCAGCATTTT.

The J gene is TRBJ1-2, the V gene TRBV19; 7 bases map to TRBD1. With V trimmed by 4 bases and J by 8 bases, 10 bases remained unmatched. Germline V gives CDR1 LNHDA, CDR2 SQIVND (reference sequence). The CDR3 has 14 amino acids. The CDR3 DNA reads TGTGCCAGTAGTAGCAGACAGGGAGAGAACGGCTACACCTTC. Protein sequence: CASSSRQGENGYTF.

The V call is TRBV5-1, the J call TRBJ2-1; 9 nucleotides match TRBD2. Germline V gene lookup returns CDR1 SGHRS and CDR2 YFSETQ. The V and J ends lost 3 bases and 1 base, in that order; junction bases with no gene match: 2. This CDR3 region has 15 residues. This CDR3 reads CASSYLAGSYNEQFF. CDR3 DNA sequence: TGCGCCAGCAGCTATCTAGCGGGATCCTACAATGAGCAGTTCTTC. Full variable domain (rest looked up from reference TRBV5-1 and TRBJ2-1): KAGVTQTPRYLIKTRGQQVTLSCSPISGHRSVSWYQQTPGQGLQFLFEYFSETQRNKGNFPGRFSGRQFSNSRSEMNVSTLELGDSALYLCASSYLAGSYNEQFFGPGTRLTVL.

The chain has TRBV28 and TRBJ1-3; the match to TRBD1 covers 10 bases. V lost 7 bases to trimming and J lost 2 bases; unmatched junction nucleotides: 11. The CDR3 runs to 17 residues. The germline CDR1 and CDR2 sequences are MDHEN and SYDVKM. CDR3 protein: CASTNSGTGVAGNTIYF. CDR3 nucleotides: TGTGCCAGCACCAACTCCGGGACAGGGGTGGCTGGAAACACCATATATTTT. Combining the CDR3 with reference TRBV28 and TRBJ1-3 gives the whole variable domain DVKVTQSSRYLVKRTGEKVFLECVQDMDHENMFWYRQDPGLGLRLIYFSYDVKMKEKGDIPEGYSVSREKKERFSLILESASTNQTSMYLCASTNSGTGVAGNTIYFGEGSWLTVV.

The CDR3, as DNA: TGTGCCAGCAGCCAAACAGCAGCCATACGAGGTTCACCCCTCCACTTT. It encodes CASSQTAAIRGSPLHF. The chain uses TRBV4-2 and TRBJ1-6; D is undetermined. Per the germline V gene, CDR1 is LGHNA and CDR2 is YNFKEQ. The ends were cut back, 2 bases at V and 9 bases at J, with 17 bases in the middle. The CDR3 runs to 16 residues.

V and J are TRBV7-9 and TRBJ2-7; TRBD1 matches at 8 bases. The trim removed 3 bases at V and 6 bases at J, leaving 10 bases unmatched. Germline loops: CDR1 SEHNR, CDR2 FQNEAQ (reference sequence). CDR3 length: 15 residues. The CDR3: CASSLATGQVIEQYF. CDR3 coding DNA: TGTGCCAGCAGCTTGGCTACGGGACAGGTAATCGAGCAGTACTTC.

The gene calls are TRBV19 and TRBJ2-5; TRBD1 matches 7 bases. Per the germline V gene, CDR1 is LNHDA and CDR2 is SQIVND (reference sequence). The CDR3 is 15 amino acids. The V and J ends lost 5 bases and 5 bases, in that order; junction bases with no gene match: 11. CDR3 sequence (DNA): TGTGCCAGTAGTGTGGGGCGGCAGGGGGTGGAGACCCAGTACTTC. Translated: CASSVGRQGVETQYF.

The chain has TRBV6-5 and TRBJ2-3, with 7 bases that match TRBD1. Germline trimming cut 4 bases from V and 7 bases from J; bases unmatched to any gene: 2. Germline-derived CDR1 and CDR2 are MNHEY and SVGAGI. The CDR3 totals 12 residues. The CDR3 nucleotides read TGTGCCAGCAGTTCACAGGGGAATACGCAGTATTTT. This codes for CASSSQGNTQYF.

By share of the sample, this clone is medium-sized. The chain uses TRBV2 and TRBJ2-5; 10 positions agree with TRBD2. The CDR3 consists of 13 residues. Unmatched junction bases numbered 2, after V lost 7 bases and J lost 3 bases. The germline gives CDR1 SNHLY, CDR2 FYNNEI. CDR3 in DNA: TGTGCCAGCACGGGGACTAGCGAAGAGACCCAGTACTTC. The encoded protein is CASTGTSEETQYF.

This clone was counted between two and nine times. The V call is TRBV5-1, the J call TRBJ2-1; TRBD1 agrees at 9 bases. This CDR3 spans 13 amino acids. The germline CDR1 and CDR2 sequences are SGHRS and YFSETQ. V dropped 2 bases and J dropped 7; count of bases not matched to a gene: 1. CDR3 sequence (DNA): TGCGCCAGCAGCTTCGGACAGGGGAATGAGCAGTTCTTC. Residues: CASSFGQGNEQFF.

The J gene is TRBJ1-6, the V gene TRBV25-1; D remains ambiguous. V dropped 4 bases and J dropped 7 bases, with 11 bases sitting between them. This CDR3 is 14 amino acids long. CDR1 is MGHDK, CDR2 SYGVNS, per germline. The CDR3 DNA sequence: TGTGCCAGCAGTGCACAACACAACAATTCACCCCTCCACTTT. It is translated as CASSAQHNNSPLHF.

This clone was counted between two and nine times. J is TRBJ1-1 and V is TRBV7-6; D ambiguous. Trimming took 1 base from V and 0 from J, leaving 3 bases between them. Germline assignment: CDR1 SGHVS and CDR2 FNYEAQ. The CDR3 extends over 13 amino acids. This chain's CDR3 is CASSLDLNTEAFF. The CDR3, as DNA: TGTGCCAGCAGCTTAGACTTGAACACTGAAGCTTTCTTT.

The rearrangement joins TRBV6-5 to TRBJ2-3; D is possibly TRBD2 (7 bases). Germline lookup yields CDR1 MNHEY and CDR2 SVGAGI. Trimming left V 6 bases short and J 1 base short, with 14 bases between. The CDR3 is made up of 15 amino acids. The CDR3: CASSQGRGRTDTQYF. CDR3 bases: TGTGCCAGCAGCCAAGGGCGGGGGCGCACAGATACGCAGTATTTT.

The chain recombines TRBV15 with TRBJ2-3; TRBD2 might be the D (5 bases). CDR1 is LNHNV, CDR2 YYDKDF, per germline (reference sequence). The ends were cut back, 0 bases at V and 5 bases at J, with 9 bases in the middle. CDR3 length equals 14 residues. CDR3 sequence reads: CATSRESGKDTQYF. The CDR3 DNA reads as TGTGCCACCAGCAGAGAAAGCGGAAAAGATACGCAGTATTTT.

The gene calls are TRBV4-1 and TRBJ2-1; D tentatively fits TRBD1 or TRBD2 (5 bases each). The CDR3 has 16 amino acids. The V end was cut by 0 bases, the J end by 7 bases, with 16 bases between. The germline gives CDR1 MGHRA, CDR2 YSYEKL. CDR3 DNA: TGCGCCAGCAGCCAAGATGTATCGGGATGGGGGAATGAGCAGTTCTTC. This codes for CASSQDVSGWGNEQFF.

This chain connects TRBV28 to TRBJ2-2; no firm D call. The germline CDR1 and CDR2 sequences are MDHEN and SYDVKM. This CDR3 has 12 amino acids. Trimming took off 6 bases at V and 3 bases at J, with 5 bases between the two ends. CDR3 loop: CASRSYTGELFF. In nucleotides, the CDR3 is TGTGCCAGCAGATCCTACACCGGGGAGCTGTTTTTT. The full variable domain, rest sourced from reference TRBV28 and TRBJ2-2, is DVKVTQSSRYLVKRTGEKVFLECVQDMDHENMFWYRQDPGLGLRLIYFSYDVKMKEKGDIPEGYSVSREKKERFSLILESASTNQTSMYLCASRSYTGELFFGEGSRLTVL.

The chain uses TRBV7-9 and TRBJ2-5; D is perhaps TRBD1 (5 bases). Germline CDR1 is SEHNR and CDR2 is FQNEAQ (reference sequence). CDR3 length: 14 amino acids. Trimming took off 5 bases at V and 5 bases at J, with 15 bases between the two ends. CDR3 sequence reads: CASSQPGFLETQYF. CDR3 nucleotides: TGTGCCAGCAGCCAACCAGGGTTTCTGGAGACCCAGTACTTC. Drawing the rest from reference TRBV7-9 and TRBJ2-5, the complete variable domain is DTGVSQNPRHKITKRGQNVTFRCDPISEHNRLYWYRQTLGQGPEFLTYFQNEAQLEKSRLLSDRFSAERPKGSFSTLEIQRTEQGDSAMYLCASSQPGFLETQYFGPGTRLLVL.

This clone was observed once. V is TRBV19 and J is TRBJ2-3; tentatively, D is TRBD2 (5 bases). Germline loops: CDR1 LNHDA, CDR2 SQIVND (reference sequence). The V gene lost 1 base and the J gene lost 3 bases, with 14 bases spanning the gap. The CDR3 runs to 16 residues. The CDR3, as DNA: TGTGCCAGTAGTATAGGGTGGGAGTTGGGGACAGATACGCAGTATTTT. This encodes CASSIGWELGTDTQYF.

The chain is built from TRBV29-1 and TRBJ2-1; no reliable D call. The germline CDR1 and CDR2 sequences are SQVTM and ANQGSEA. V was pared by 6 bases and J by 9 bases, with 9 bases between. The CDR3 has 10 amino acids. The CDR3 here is CSVLLGEQFF. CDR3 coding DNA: TGCAGCGTCCTTCTGGGTGAGCAGTTCTTC.

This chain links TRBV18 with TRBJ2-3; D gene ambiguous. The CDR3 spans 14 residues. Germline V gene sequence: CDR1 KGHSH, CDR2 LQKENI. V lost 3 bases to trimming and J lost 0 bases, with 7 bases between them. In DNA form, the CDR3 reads TGTGCCAGCTCACCTGGCCGAAGCACAGATACGCAGTATTTT. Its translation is CASSPGRSTDTQYF.

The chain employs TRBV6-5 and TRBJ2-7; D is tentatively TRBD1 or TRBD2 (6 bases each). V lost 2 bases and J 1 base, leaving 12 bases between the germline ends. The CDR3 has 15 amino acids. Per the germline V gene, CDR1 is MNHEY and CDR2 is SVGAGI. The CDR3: CASSYPRRGSYEQYF. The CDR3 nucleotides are TGTGCCAGCAGTTACCCCAGGAGGGGGTCCTACGAGCAGTACTTC.

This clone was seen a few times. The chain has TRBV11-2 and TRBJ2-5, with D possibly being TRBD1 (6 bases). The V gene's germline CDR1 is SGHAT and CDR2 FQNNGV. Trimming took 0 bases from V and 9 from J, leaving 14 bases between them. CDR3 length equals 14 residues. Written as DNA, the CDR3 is TGTGCCAGCAGCTTAGATGAGGGGGAGTTGGCCCAGTACTTC. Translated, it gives CASSLDEGELAQYF.